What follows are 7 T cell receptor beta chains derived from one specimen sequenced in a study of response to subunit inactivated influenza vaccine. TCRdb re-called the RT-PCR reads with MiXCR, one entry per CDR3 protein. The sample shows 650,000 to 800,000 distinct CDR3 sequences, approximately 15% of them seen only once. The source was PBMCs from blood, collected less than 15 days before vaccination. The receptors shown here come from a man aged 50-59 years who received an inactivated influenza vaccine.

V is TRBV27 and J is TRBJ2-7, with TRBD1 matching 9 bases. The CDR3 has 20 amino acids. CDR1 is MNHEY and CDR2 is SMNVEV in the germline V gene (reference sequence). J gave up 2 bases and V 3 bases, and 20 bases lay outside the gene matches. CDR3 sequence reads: CASSFARGQGYTSVTYEQYF. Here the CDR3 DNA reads TGTGCCAGCAGTTTTGCAAGGGGACAGGGCTATACCTCGGTAACCTACGAGCAGTACTTC.

The CDR3, as DNA: TGCAGTGCTAGAGATCGCTTTACGAGCTCCTACAATGAGCAGTTCTTC. It encodes CSARDRFTSSYNEQFF. V is TRBV20-1 and J is TRBJ2-1, with D unresolved. The CDR3 runs to 16 residues. The germline V gene has CDR1 DFQATT and CDR2 SNEGSKA (reference sequence). Trimming took off 0 bases at V and 0 bases at J, with 12 bases between the two ends.

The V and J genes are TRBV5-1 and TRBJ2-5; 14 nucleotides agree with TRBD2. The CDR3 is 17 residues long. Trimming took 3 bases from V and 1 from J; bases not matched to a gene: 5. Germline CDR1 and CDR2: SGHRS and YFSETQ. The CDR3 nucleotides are TGCGCCAGCAGCTCAACCGGACTAGCGGGGGGCCAAGAGACCCAGTACTTC. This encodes CASSSTGLAGGQETQYF.

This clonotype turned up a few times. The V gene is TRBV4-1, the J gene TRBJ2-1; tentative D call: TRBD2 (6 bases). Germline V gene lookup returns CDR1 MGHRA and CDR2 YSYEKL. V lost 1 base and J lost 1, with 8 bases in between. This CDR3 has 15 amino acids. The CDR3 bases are TGCGCCAGCAGCCAAGTGGAGGGGTCCTACAATGAGCAGTTCTTC. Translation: CASSQVEGSYNEQFF.

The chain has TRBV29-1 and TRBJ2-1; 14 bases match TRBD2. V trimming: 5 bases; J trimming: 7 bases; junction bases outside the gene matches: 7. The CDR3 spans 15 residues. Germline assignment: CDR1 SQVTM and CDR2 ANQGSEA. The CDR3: CSVRGTSGSTNEQFF. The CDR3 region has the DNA TGCAGCGTTCGTGGGACTAGCGGGAGTACAAATGAGCAGTTCTTC.

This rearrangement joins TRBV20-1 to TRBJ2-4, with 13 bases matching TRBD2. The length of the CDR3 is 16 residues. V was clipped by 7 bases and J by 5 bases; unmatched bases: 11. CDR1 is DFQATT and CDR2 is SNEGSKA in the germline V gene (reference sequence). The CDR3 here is CSGERLAGGPQNIQYF. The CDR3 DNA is TGCAGTGGGGAGAGACTAGCGGGGGGACCCCAAAACATTCAGTACTTC.

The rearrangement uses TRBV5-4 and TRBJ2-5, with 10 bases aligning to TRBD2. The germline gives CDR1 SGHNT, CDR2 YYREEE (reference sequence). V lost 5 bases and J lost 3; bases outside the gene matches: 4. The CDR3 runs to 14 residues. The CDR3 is CASRPGLAEETQYF. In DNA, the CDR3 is TGTGCCAGCAGACCAGGACTAGCGGAAGAGACCCAGTACTTC.